This TCR beta chain came from a study of blood T cell repertoires in COVID-19. Study processing details: Nucleated cell counts were estimated from reference gene primer amplification. Assay used: immunoSEQ multiplex PCR; TCRdb lists only in-frame clones, some missing. The V and J calls and clone size were taken over from that table, and D and trimming were inferred from the DNA. The sample lists about 210,000 clones, 90% to 95% occurring once. The CDR3 covers 16 residues. Germline loops: CDR1 LGHDT, CDR2 YNNKEL (reference sequence). Trimming at V came to 0 bases and at J to 3 bases, leaving 5 bases not matched to a gene.

This clonotype was sampled from a man aged 25 to 45 with acute or convalescent COVID-19. The chain has TRBV3-1 (or the pseudogene TRBV3-2) and TRBJ1-3; 7 nucleotides align to TRBD1. Source material: peripheral blood. The CDR3 DNA is TGTGCCAGCAGCCAAGACCAGGGGGTTGTTGGAAACACCATATATTTT. Translating it yields CASSQDQGVVGNTIYF.